The 22 T cell receptor beta chains listed next were all sequenced from one sample in a study of CD8+ T cells in alopecia areata. Following extraction, RNA underwent reverse transcription to cDNA, which served as the sequencing template. Measured with immunoSEQ multiplex PCR; TCRdb has only the in-frame clones, and not every one. The table has around 140,000 clones, around 87% seen once. The specimen was CD8+ T cells sorted from blood, collected at week 0. The source of these receptors is a human donor with alopecia areata.

This clone appeared a few times. The chain couples TRBV19 to TRBJ2-7; D is tentatively TRBD1 or TRBD2 (5 bases each). The CDR3 length is 13 residues. Trimming took 4 bases from V and 3 from J, leaving 10 bases between them. The germline gives CDR1 LNHDA, CDR2 SQIVND (reference sequence). The CDR3 coding sequence is TGTGCCAGTAGTAATGGGGGATTCTACGAGCAGTACTTC. Translation gives CASSNGGFYEQYF.

This clone was seen a few times. Other DNA sequences from this sample encode an identical CDR3 as well. The chain carries TRBV7-3 and TRBJ2-1, with 10 nucleotides matching TRBD1. CDR3 length: 14 amino acids. With 5 bases clipped from V and 6 bases from J, the junction kept 4 bases outside the gene matches. Germline CDR1 and CDR2: SGHTA and FQGTGA. The CDR3 DNA is TGTGCCAGCAGCCGGGGACAGGGGTCCAATGAGCAGTTCTTC. Protein sequence: CASSRGQGSNEQFF.

The J gene is TRBJ2-7, the V gene TRBV5-1; TRBD1 matches 8 bases. Germline CDR1 SGHRS, CDR2 YFSETQ. V shed 4 bases, J shed 3 bases, and the junction held 12 bases outside the gene matches. The CDR3 is 16 residues long. This CDR3 is CASSNIVTGEGYEQYF. The CDR3 DNA follows: TGCGCCAGCAGCAACATCGTGACAGGGGAAGGCTACGAGCAGTACTTC.

This clone was observed a single time. This CDR3 is also generated by other DNA sequences in the sample. The chain recombines TRBV27 with TRBJ2-7; either TRBD1 or TRBD2 may fit D (5 bases each). V was trimmed by 4 bases and J by 0 bases, leaving 10 bases between them. The CDR3 is made up of 14 amino acids. The germline V gene encodes CDR1 MNHEY and CDR2 SMNVEV (reference sequence). Here the CDR3 DNA reads TGTGCCAGCAGTTGGAAGGGGAGCTCCTACGAGCAGTACTTC. Protein sequence: CASSWKGSSYEQYF.

V usage is TRBV29-1 and J usage is TRBJ2-1, with D tentatively TRBD2 (5 bases). V was pared by 4 bases and J by 7 bases, with 8 bases between. Germline CDR1 reads SQVTM; CDR2 reads ANQGSEA. The CDR3 is made up of 11 amino acids. CDR3 region: CSVVRENEQFF. CDR3 nucleotide sequence: TGCAGCGTTGTTCGGGAAAATGAGCAGTTCTTC.

This sequence joins TRBV29-1 and TRBJ2-7; 12 bases match TRBD2. The CDR3 is made up of 16 amino acids. Losses at the gene ends were 3 bases for V and 5 bases for J; bases not matched to a gene: 11. Germline-derived CDR1 and CDR2 are SQVTM and ANQGSEA. The CDR3 region is CSVDPSGRASRHEQYF. The CDR3, as DNA: TGCAGCGTTGACCCTAGCGGGAGGGCCAGTCGCCACGAGCAGTACTTC.

V usage is TRBV7-9 and J usage is TRBJ2-5; TRBD1 or TRBD2 may be the D gene (6 bases each). V was pared by 1 base and J by 5 bases, with 14 bases between. Germline values: CDR1 SEHNR, CDR2 FQNEAQ (reference sequence). The CDR3 covers 15 residues. The CDR3 DNA sequence: TGTGCCAGCAGCTTAGGGGGGGCTCTGAGGGAGACCCAGTACTTC. As protein: CASSLGGALRETQYF.

V is TRBV14 and J is TRBJ2-7, with D tentatively TRBD2 (5 bases). Trimming took off 2 bases at V and 7 bases at J, with 12 bases between the two ends. CDR1 SGHDN and CDR2 FVKESK come from the germline V gene. The CDR3 sequence is 13 residues long. The CDR3 reads CASSQPGPGEQYF. The CDR3 DNA reads as TGTGCCAGCAGCCAACCCGGCCCGGGAGAGCAGTACTTC.

The CDR3 loop reads CASSTLAGGPYNEQFF. As DNA, the CDR3 is TGTGCCAGCAGCACCCTAGCGGGGGGCCCCTACAATGAGCAGTTCTTC. The chain links TRBV7-2 to TRBJ2-1; 11 nucleotides agree with TRBD2. Trimming cost V 5 bases and J 2 bases; bases outside gene matches: 5. The CDR3 extends over 16 amino acids. Per the germline V gene, CDR1 is SGHTA and CDR2 is FQGNSA.

A remark on this clone: One junction end does not reproduce the germline sequence, and a read error may be involved. The gene calls are TRBV5-1 and TRBJ2-1, with D unresolved. This CDR3 has 15 amino acids. The germline V gene has CDR1 SGHRS and CDR2 YFSETQ. The CDR3 is CASSSGDRAYDEQFF. CDR3 nucleotides: TGCGCCAGCAGCTCAGGTGACCGGGCCTACGATGAGCAGTTCTTC.

The genes are TRBV6-1 and TRBJ2-7, with 10 bases that match TRBD1. With 8 bases clipped from V and 6 bases from J, the junction kept 7 bases outside the gene matches. This CDR3 region has 13 residues. Looked up from germline, CDR1 is MNHNS and CDR2 is SASEGT. The chain's CDR3 is CASRDRGFIEQYF. DNA for the CDR3: TGTGCCAGCCGGGACAGGGGATTTATCGAGCAGTACTTC.

The chain employs TRBV30 and TRBJ2-1; no firm D call. The CDR3 spans 12 residues. Trimming left V 8 bases short and J 8 bases short, with 16 bases between. Germline V gene data show CDR1 as GTSNPN and CDR2 as SVGIG (reference sequence). Here the CDR3 DNA reads TGTGCCCTCATGCGGTATGGGGATGAGCAGTTCTTC. This sequence encodes CALMRYGDEQFF.

The chain has TRBV10-2 and TRBJ2-1; TRBD2 matches 9 bases. This CDR3 contains 15 residues. Germline-derived CDR1 and CDR2 are WSHSY and SAAADI. V was pared by 7 bases and J by 4 bases, with 8 bases of the junction left unmatched. The CDR3 here is CASTHSGGKYNEQFF. CDR3 sequence (DNA): TGCGCCAGCACTCATAGCGGGGGTAAATACAATGAGCAGTTCTTC.

V is TRBV7-2 and J is TRBJ2-7; D is unclear. Germline loops: CDR1 SGHTA, CDR2 FQGNSA. The germline V and J ends were trimmed by 7 bases and 0 bases, with 19 bases remaining between them. The CDR3 totals 16 residues. The CDR3 coding sequence is TGTGCCAGCAACTCACCCGCGTTTTCCCACTCCTACGAGCAGTACTTC. It specifies CASNSPAFSHSYEQYF.

The rearrangement uses TRBV5-6 and TRBJ2-6; 12 bases match TRBD1. The V gene end was trimmed by 4 bases and the J gene end by 4 bases; junction bases not matched to a gene: 12. Germline CDR1 SGHDT, CDR2 YYEEEE. The CDR3 contains 19 residues. CDR3 in DNA: TGTGCCAGCAGCAGCGGGACAGGGGGCCCCCCTTGGGGGGCCAACGTCCTGACTTTC. Its protein is CASSSGTGGPPWGANVLTF.

This clone was seen just once. The chain couples TRBV7-9 to TRBJ2-7; 11 bases match TRBD1. CDR1 and CDR2 (germline): SEHNR, FQNEAQ (reference sequence). This CDR3 contains 16 residues. With 1 base clipped from V and 2 bases from J, the junction kept 4 bases outside the gene matches. The CDR3 region has the DNA TGTGCCAGCAGCTTAGGTATGGGACAGGGGGCCTACGAGCAGTACTTC. Translated, it gives CASSLGMGQGAYEQYF.

This clone was counted only a few times. This rearrangement joins TRBV27 to TRBJ2-7, with D possibly being TRBD2 (5 bases). The CDR3 loop spans 12 amino acids. The V and J ends lost 3 bases and 7 bases respectively, with 10 bases between them. The germline V gene encodes CDR1 MNHEY and CDR2 SMNVEV (reference sequence). In DNA, the CDR3 is TGTGCCAGCAGTTTCGGAGGACGGGAGCAGTACTTC. Amino acids: CASSFGGREQYF.

J is TRBJ2-3 and V is TRBV7-2; a possible D gene is TRBD2 (7 bases). CDR1 is SGHTA and CDR2 is FQGNSA in the germline V gene. CDR3 length equals 14 residues. The V gene lost 5 bases and the J gene lost 9 bases, with 18 bases spanning the gap. CDR3 sequence (DNA): TGTGCCAGCAGCCCCCCACCAGGGGAGGGGACGCAGTATTTT. Amino acids: CASSPPPGEGTQYF.

This clone was counted a single time. The CDR3 loop is CASSLRPGNNYEQYF. The CDR3 region has the DNA TGTGCCAGCTCACTCCGCCCCGGCAACAACTACGAGCAGTACTTC. The chain uses TRBV18 and TRBJ2-7, with no clear D. The V end lost 4 bases, the J end lost 3 bases, and 16 bases lay between the germline ends. Germline V CDR1 and CDR2: KGHSH, LQKENI. The CDR3 totals 15 residues.

The J gene is TRBJ1-1, the V gene TRBV30; D remains ambiguous. V lost 3 bases to trimming and J lost 3 bases, with 8 bases between them. The CDR3 has 12 amino acids. Germline-derived CDR1 and CDR2 are GTSNPN and SVGIG (reference sequence). DNA for the CDR3: TGTGCCTGGAGCTTCGGGGACACTGAAGCTTTCTTT. It specifies CAWSFGDTEAFF.

This chain connects TRBV29-1 to TRBJ1-1; D ambiguous. Between the trimmed V and J ends, which lost 6 bases and 0 bases, there was a span of 11 bases. CDR1 and CDR2 from the germline V gene are SQVTM and ANQGSEA. There are 13 residues in the CDR3. The CDR3 DNA reads as TGCAGCGTCACGGGATACATGAACACTGAAGCTTTCTTT. This encodes CSVTGYMNTEAFF. The variable domain in full, completed from reference TRBV29-1 and TRBJ1-1, reads SAVISQKPSRDICQRGTSLTIQCQVDSQVTMMFWYRQQPGQSLTLIATANQGSEATYESGFVIDKFPISRPNLTFSTLTVSNMSPEDSSIYLCSVTGYMNTEAFFGQGTRLTVV.

This chain uses TRBV5-1 with TRBJ1-1; 7 bases align to TRBD1. The CDR3 runs to 14 residues. J lost 1 base, V lost 3 bases, and 3 bases had no gene match. The germline V gene has CDR1 SGHRS and CDR2 YFSETQ. CDR3 amino acids: CASSSRQGNTEAFF. CDR3 nucleotide sequence: TGCGCCAGCAGCTCCCGACAGGGGAACACTGAAGCTTTCTTT.